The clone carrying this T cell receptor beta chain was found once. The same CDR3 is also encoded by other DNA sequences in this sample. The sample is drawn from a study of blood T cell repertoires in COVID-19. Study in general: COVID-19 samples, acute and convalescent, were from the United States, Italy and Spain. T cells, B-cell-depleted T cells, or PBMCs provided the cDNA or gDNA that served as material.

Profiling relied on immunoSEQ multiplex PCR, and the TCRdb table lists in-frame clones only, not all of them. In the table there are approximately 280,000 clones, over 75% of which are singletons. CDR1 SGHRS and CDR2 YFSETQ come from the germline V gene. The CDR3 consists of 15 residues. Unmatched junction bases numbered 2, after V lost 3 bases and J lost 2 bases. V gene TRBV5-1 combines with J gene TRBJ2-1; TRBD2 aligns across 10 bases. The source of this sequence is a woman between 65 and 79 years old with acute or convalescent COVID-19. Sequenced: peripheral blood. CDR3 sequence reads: CASSSSGGAYNEQFF. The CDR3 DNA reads TGCGCCAGCAGCTCTAGCGGGGGTGCCTACAATGAGCAGTTCTTC.